This T cell receptor beta chain appears in the sequencing data of a study of OX40 agonist ivuxolimab in advanced cancers. Overall study: Given to patients was ivuxolimab, an agonistic anti-OX40 (CD134) antibody. Study results and limitations: At 0.1 to 3.0 mg/kg, clonal expansion of CD4+ and CD8+ blood T cells had occurred by week 6.

Notes on this clone: Its antigen is unidentified.

The method was immunoSEQ multiplex PCR; TCRdb's version includes in-frame clones alone and lacks a portion of them. Here the sample spans tens of thousands of clones, roughly 86% being singletons. This CDR3 spans 14 amino acids. V was cut by 4 bases and J by 6 bases, with 16 bases left in between. CDR1 is SGHVS, CDR2 FNYEAQ, per germline. The chain combines TRBV7-6 with TRBJ2-7; D possibly uses TRBD1 or TRBD2 (7 bases each). Material: CD4+ or CD8+ T cells sorted from blood, obtained in a trial of the OX40 agonist ivuxolimab. This TCR was sampled from an adult with an advanced solid tumor such as melanoma, head and neck, liver or kidney cancer. In nucleotides, the CDR3 is TGTGCCAGCAGCTCCAGTCCAGGGGGGGCCGAGCAGTACTTC. Protein sequence: CASSSSPGGAEQYF.